This T cell receptor (beta chain) came from a study of T cell clonality in common variable immunodeficiency. In this sample, this clone turned up many times. As yet, its antigen is unknown. With the read ending 3 residues before the CDR3 end, the germline J gene is used to fill in that end. CDR3 length: 14 amino acids. The germline CDR1 and CDR2 sequences are SGHTA and FQGNSA. V shed 5 bases and J 6 bases; nucleotides not matched to a gene: 5. General study findings and limits: Fewer deletions and N-nucleotide insertions were reportedly seen in common variable immunodeficiency TCR beta sequences.

Equal genomic DNA amounts from CVID and control samples were sequenced. Measured with immunoSEQ multiplex PCR; TCRdb has only the in-frame clones, and not every one. Recorded here are tens of thousands of clones, none singletons. The source of this sequence is a person aged 18 to 70 in good health. This sequence joins TRBV7-2 and TRBJ2-2; the match to TRBD2 covers 8 bases. Sequencing was performed on peripheral blood mononuclear cells. This chain's CDR3 is CASSPQLAAGELFF. The CDR3 bases that were read are TGTGCCAGCAGCCCTCAACTAGCGGCCGGGGAG.